These 20 T cell receptor beta chains share one sample of origin, sequenced in a study of OX40 agonist ivuxolimab in advanced cancers. TCRdb keeps only in-frame clones here, not all; method: immunoSEQ multiplex PCR. The sample includes some 83,000 clones, around nine tenths of them seen just once. Sequenced here: CD4+ or CD8+ T cells sorted from blood, sampled in a trial of the OX40 agonist ivuxolimab. Receptor source: an adult with an advanced solid tumor such as melanoma, head and neck, liver or kidney cancer.

The V gene is TRBV7-7, the J gene TRBJ2-1; the D is unclear. Looked up from germline, CDR1 is SSHAT and CDR2 is FNYEAQ (reference sequence). With 2 bases removed from V and 3 bases from J, the gap between germline ends came to 5 bases. The CDR3 has 13 amino acids. CDR3 region: CASSLNSYNEQFF. The DNA of the CDR3 is TGTGCCAGCAGCTTAAACAGCTACAATGAGCAGTTCTTC.

The chain couples TRBV28 to TRBJ2-2; D call uncertain. The CDR3 totals 15 residues. Germline CDR1 and CDR2: MDHEN and SYDVKM. V lost 5 bases, J lost 4 bases, and 14 bases lay in between. CDR3 sequence (DNA): TGTGCCAGCAGTCCACCTCGCGCGTTCACCGGGGAGCTGTTTTTT. It encodes CASSPPRAFTGELFF.

V gene TRBV7-6 combines with J gene TRBJ2-2, with 7 bases matching TRBD1. V shed 5 bases, J shed 8 bases, and the junction held 8 bases outside the gene matches. The CDR3 is 14 residues long. Per germline, CDR1 SGHVS and CDR2 FNYEAQ. The CDR3 loop reads CASSLTGAGGELFF. The CDR3 DNA sequence: TGTGCCAGCAGCCTCACAGGGGCAGGTGGGGAGCTGTTTTTT.

The chain joins TRBV5-1 to TRBJ2-3; D may correspond to TRBD1 or TRBD2 (7 bases each). The CDR3 is made up of 16 amino acids. V shed 5 bases and J shed 7 bases, with 23 bases lying between them. Germline V gene sequence: CDR1 SGHRS, CDR2 YFSETQ. CDR3 protein: CASSPTSSGGGYTQYF. CDR3 nucleotides: TGCGCCAGCAGTCCGACTAGCTCAGGGGGGGGATATACGCAGTATTTT.

The rearrangement uses TRBV21-1 and TRBJ1-6; TRBD1 reflects the table's D call only, with no check against the DNA. TRBV21-1 constitutes a pseudogene. The CDR3 consists of 15 residues. The CDR3 DNA follows: TGTGCCAGCAGCGAGATACAGGGGAGCAATTCACCCCTCCACTTT. Protein product: CASSEIQGSNSPLHF.

The gene calls are TRBV11-2 and TRBJ1-4; perhaps TRBD1 as D (5 bases). Looked up from germline, CDR1 is SGHAT and CDR2 is FQNNGV. Trimming pared 5 bases from V and 0 bases from J, leaving 19 bases between. This CDR3 has 18 amino acids. CDR3 region: CASSPAGFRSSTNEKLFF. The CDR3 DNA reads TGTGCCAGCAGCCCCGCAGGGTTCCGATCCTCAACTAATGAAAAACTGTTTTTT.

This chain uses TRBV5-1 with TRBJ1-1, with D hard to call. This CDR3 has 13 amino acids. Germline CDR1 SGHRS, CDR2 YFSETQ. V lost 4 bases and J 1 base, leaving 8 bases between the germline ends. CDR3 nucleotides: TGCGCCAGCAGCGCTTCGGGGAACACTGAAGCTTTCTTT. Translated, it gives CASSASGNTEAFF.

This rearrangement joins TRBV19 to TRBJ2-7, with TRBD2 as a possible D gene (5 bases). Per the germline V gene, CDR1 is LNHDA and CDR2 is SQIVND (reference sequence). The CDR3 contains 15 residues. The V and J ends lost 6 bases and 2 bases respectively, with 17 bases between them. CDR3 sequence: CASSTTWTLPYEQYF. In DNA form, the CDR3 reads TGTGCCAGTAGCACTACTTGGACTTTACCCTACGAGCAGTACTTC.

The rearrangement joins TRBV5-1 to TRBJ2-1; TRBD2 matches at 11 bases. From germline, CDR1 is SGHRS and CDR2 YFSETQ. The CDR3 contains 17 residues. J gave up 9 bases and V 4 bases, and 15 bases lay outside the gene matches. For the CDR3, the DNA is TGCGCCAGCAGCGGGACAGCTACTAGCGGGAGCCCCACTGAGCAGTTCTTC. Translated, it gives CASSGTATSGSPTEQFF.

This clone was picked up one time. The chain has TRBV7-8 and TRBJ1-1; D call uncertain. The CDR3 sequence is 14 residues long. In germline, CDR1 is SGHVS, CDR2 FQNEAQ. V was pared by 2 bases and J by 5 bases, with 12 bases between. CDR3 sequence: CASSLKLTGTEAFF. In nucleotides, the CDR3 is TGTGCCAGCAGCTTAAAATTGACGGGGACTGAAGCTTTCTTT.

This chain joins TRBV19 and TRBJ2-2, with no clear D. Germline CDR1 is LNHDA and CDR2 is SQIVND (reference sequence). The V end was cut by 4 bases, the J end by 1 base, with 10 bases between. CDR3 length: 15 residues. The CDR3 DNA sequence: TGTGCCAGTAGTAAGGTAGCCGTGAACACCGGGGAGCTGTTTTTT. The encoded protein is CASSKVAVNTGELFF.

The V call is TRBV4-1, the J call TRBJ2-3; 8 positions agree with TRBD2. The CDR3 length is 16 residues. V was pared by 6 bases and J by 5 bases, with 13 bases of the junction left unmatched. Germline-derived CDR1 and CDR2 are MGHRA and YSYEKL. CDR3 loop: CASRLTAAGEGDTQYF. The CDR3 nucleotides read TGCGCCAGCAGGCTCACCGCAGCGGGGGAGGGAGATACGCAGTATTTT.

The chain is built from TRBV18 and TRBJ2-7; the D gene is possibly TRBD2 (6 bases). This CDR3 comprises 13 residues. Per germline, CDR1 KGHSH and CDR2 LQKENI. V was trimmed by 6 bases and J by 3 bases, leaving 12 bases between them. The CDR3 spells CASSGGRNYEQYF. DNA of the CDR3: TGTGCCAGCTCGGGAGGCAGGAACTACGAGCAGTACTTC. The complete variable domain, with remaining parts taken from reference TRBV18 and TRBJ2-7, reads NAGVMQNPRHLVRRRGQEARLRCSPMKGHSHVYWYRQLPEEGLKFMVYLQKENIIDESGMPKERFSAEFPKEGPSILRIQQVVRGDSAAYFCASSGGRNYEQYFGPGTRLTVT.

In its sample, this clone was seen once. The J gene is TRBJ2-7, the V gene TRBV27, with D possibly matching TRBD2 (6 bases). The CDR3 has 15 amino acids. The germline CDR1 and CDR2 sequences are MNHEY and SMNVEV (reference sequence). Between the trimmed V and J ends, which lost 4 bases and 3 bases, there was a span of 16 bases. CDR3 in amino acids: CASSWVGGVGYEQYF. The CDR3 nucleotides are TGTGCCAGCAGTTGGGTTGGCGGGGTAGGCTACGAGCAGTACTTC.

CDR3 in amino acids: CASSAPPGGDLRGYTF. The CDR3 DNA is TGTGCCAGCAGCGCCCCCCCAGGGGGCGATCTGCGTGGCTACACCTTC. V usage is TRBV9 and J usage is TRBJ1-2, with 8 nucleotides matching TRBD1. Germline lookup yields CDR1 SGDLS and CDR2 YYNGEE. The V and J ends lost 3 bases and 7 bases, in that order; junction bases with no gene match: 14. This CDR3 contains 16 residues.

V and J are TRBV27 and TRBJ1-1; weak D call: TRBD1 (5 bases). CDR3 length equals 14 residues. In germline, CDR1 is MNHEY, CDR2 SMNVEV (reference sequence). Trimming removed 3 bases from V and 4 bases from J, with 12 bases in between. The CDR3: CASSFNGRGTEAFF. The CDR3 nucleotides are TGTGCCAGCAGTTTCAATGGGAGGGGCACTGAAGCTTTCTTT.

The chain links TRBV7-9 to TRBJ1-1; D might be TRBD1 (5 bases). Germline assignment: CDR1 SEHNR and CDR2 FQNEAQ (reference sequence). The CDR3 consists of 12 residues. The ends were cut back, 5 bases at V and 7 bases at J, with 11 bases in the middle. The CDR3 DNA is TGTGCCAGCAGCGAGCGGGGGGGTGAAGCTTTCTTT. As protein: CASSERGGEAFF.

The chain carries TRBV30 and TRBJ1-5; TRBD1 might be the D (5 bases). Trimming removed 1 base from V and 1 base from J, with 17 bases in between. In germline, CDR1 is GTSNPN, CDR2 SVGIG (reference sequence). The CDR3 runs 17 residues. The CDR3 region has the DNA TGTGCCTGGAGTGCCCCTACTCGGAGGGACAGCAATCAGCCCCAGCATTTT. Translation gives CAWSAPTRRDSNQPQHF.

This sequence joins TRBV28 and TRBJ1-1; unclear D gene. The CDR3 loop spans 13 amino acids. CDR1 and CDR2 (germline): MDHEN, SYDVKM. V was cut by 5 bases and J by 2 bases, with 9 bases left in between. The CDR3: CASSTGLNTEAFF. Written as DNA, the CDR3 is TGTGCCAGCAGTACGGGCCTAAACACTGAAGCTTTCTTT.

CDR3 sequence reads: CASRQGANNEKLFF. In DNA form, the CDR3 reads TGTGCCAGCAGACAGGGGGCTAATAATGAAAAACTGTTTTTT. The chain recombines TRBV6-5 with TRBJ1-4; 9 bases agree with TRBD1. Germline CDR1 MNHEY, CDR2 SVGAGI. This CDR3 region has 14 residues. The J segment lost 4 bases and the V segment lost 6 bases, leaving 3 bases of the junction unmatched.